This T cell receptor (beta chain) is from a study of cytomegalovirus exposure and HLA in healthy donors. Turning to the study itself: Unique TCR beta sequences numbering 117 million came from roughly 180 million T cells in an earlier analysis. Whole-study results and caveats: Sequencing depth roughly uniform across donors was assumed in presence/absence analyses. A later analysis reportedly found that, within productive TCRs, an Asian-associated ancestry cluster had fewer N-insertions than the mean observed across the approximately 700 donors.

Amplification used 60 Vbeta primers and 13 Jbeta primers. Sequencing was performed with immunoSEQ multiplex PCR; in TCRdb, only in-frame clones are kept and a portion is missing. The profile shows 75,000 to 80,000 clones, over 60% of them singletons. V was clipped by 5 bases and J by 5 bases; unmatched bases: 14. The V gene's germline CDR1 is SGHAT and CDR2 FQNNGV. This CDR3 comprises 16 residues. Worth noting for this clone: Its antigen is undetermined.

The J gene is TRBJ1-1, the V gene TRBV11-2, with 7 bases fitting TRBD1. Sequences were obtained from PBMCs. This TCR derives from a male donor in good health and CMV-seropositive. CDR3 in DNA: TGTGCCAGCAGCCCCGGGACAGACCCGTGGAGGACTGAAGCTTTCTTT. It encodes CASSPGTDPWRTEAFF.